The source of this TCR beta chain is a study of OX40 agonist ivuxolimab in advanced cancers. Study context: Of mixed ages from about 23 to 85 and averaging about 60 years, the group was 65% to 85% male.

The CDR3 has 14 residues. Germline CDR1 GTSNPN, CDR2 SVGIG (reference sequence). V was clipped by 7 bases and J by 7 bases, with 17 bases between them. As concerns this clone: Its antigen is unidentified.

This table comes from immunoSEQ multiplex PCR, and its TCRdb copy is limited to in-frame clones, with some not included. The sample lists tens of thousands of clones, 82% occurring once. Points from the study as a whole: Relative to CD4+, CD8+ T cells held more expanded clones on average.

Autoimmune disease history or systemic immunosuppression barred patients. The sequences come from CD4+ or CD8+ T cells sorted from blood, collected in a trial of the OX40 agonist ivuxolimab. The chain uses TRBV30 and TRBJ1-6, with D perhaps matching TRBD1 (6 bases). The clonotype comes from an adult with an advanced solid tumor such as melanoma, head and neck, liver or kidney cancer. The CDR3 reads CASRGGSANSPLHF. Here the CDR3 DNA reads TGTGCCTCTAGGGGGGGTTCGGCGAATTCACCCCTCCACTTT. Looking up the rest from reference TRBV30 and TRBJ1-6 gives the full variable domain: SQTIHQWPATLVQPVGSPLSLECTVEGTSNPNLYWYRQAAGRGLQLLFYSVGIGQISSEVPQNLSASRPQDRQFILSSKKLLLSDSGFYLCASRGGSANSPLHFGNGTRLTVT.